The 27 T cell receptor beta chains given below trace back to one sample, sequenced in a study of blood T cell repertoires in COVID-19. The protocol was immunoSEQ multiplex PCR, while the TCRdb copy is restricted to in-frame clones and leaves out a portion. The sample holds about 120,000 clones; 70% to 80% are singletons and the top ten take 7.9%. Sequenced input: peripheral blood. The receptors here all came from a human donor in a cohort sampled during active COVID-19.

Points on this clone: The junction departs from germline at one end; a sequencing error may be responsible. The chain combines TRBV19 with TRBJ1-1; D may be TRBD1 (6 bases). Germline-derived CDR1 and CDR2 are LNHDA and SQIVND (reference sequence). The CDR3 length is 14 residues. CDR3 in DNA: TGTGTCAGTAGTACTTACCAGGGGAGCACTGAAGCTTTCTTT. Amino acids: CVSSTYQGSTEAFF.

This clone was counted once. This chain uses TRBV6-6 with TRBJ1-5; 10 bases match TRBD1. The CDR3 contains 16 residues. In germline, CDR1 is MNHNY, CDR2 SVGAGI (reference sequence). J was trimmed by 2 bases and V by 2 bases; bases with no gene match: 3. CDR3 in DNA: TGTGCCAGCAGTTACGGGACAGGGGATGGCAATCAGCCCCAGCATTTT. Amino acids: CASSYGTGDGNQPQHF.

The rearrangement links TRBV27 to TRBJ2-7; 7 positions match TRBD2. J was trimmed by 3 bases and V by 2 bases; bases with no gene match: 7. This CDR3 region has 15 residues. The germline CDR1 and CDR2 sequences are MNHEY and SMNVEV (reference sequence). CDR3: CASSLVGGPHYEQYF. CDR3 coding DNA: TGTGCCAGCAGTTTAGTGGGAGGGCCACACTACGAGCAGTACTTC.

The CDR3 spells CASSSTGGQPQHF. CDR3 bases: TGTGCCAGTAGTTCGACAGGGGGCCAGCCCCAGCATTTT. The chain recombines TRBV19 with TRBJ1-5, with 10 bases aligning to TRBD1. Germline V gives CDR1 LNHDA, CDR2 SQIVND (reference sequence). The CDR3 spans 13 residues. V trimming: 5 bases; J trimming: 7 bases; junction bases outside the gene matches: 2.

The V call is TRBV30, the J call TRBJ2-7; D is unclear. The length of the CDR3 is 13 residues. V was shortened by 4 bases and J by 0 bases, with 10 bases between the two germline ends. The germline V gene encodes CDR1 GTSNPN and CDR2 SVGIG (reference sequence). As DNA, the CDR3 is TGTGCCTGGACTAGAACACCCTCCTACGAGCAGTACTTC. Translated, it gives CAWTRTPSYEQYF.

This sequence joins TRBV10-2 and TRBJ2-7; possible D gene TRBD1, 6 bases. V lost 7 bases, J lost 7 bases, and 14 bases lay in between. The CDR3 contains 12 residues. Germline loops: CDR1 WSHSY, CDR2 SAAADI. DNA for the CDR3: TGCGCCAGCACTCAACAGGGCGGGGAGCAGTACTTC. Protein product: CASTQQGGEQYF.

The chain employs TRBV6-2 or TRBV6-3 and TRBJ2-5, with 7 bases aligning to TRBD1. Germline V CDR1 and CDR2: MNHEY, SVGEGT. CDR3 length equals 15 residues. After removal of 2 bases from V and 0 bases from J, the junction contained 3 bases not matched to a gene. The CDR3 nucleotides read TGTGCCAGCAGTTACCCCGGGACAGACCAAGAGACCCAGTACTTC. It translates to CASSYPGTDQETQYF.

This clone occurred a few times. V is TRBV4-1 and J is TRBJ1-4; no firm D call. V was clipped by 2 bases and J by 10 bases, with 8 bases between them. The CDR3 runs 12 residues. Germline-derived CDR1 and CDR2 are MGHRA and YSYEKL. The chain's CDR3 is CASSQSGGKLFF. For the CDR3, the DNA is TGCGCCAGCAGCCAATCAGGAGGAAAACTGTTTTTT.

The CDR3 DNA sequence: TGTGCCAGCAGCCGAGGGGGCCCCTACGAGCAGTACTTC. Amino acids: CASSRGGPYEQYF. J is TRBJ2-7 and V is TRBV7-9; 7 nucleotides agree with TRBD1. V lost 5 bases, J lost 2 bases, and 3 bases stayed unmatched. The CDR3 is 13 amino acids. The germline CDR1 and CDR2 sequences are SEHNR and FQNEAQ (reference sequence). Complete variable domain (other parts from reference TRBV7-9 and TRBJ2-7): DTGVSQNPRHKITKRGQNVTFRCDPISEHNRLYWYRQTLGQGPEFLTYFQNEAQLEKSRLLSDRFSAERPKGSFSTLEIQRTEQGDSAMYLCASSRGGPYEQYFGPGTRLTVT.

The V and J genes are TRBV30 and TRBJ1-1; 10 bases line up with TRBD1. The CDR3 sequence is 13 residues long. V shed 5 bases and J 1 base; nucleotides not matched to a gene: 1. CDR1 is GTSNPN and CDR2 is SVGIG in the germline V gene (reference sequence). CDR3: CAWRTGGNTEAFF. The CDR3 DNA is TGTGCCTGGCGGACAGGGGGGAACACTGAAGCTTTCTTT.

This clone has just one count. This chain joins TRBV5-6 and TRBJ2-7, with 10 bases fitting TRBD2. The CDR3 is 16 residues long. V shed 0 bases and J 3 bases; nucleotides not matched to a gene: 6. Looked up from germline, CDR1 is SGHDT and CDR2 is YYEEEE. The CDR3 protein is CASSLVRAGGLYEQYF. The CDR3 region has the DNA TGTGCCAGCAGCTTGGTCCGAGCGGGGGGGCTCTACGAGCAGTACTTC.

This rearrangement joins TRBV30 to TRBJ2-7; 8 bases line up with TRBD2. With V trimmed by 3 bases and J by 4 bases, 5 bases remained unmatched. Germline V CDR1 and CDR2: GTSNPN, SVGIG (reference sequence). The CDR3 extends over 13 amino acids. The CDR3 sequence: CAWRLGGGYEQYF. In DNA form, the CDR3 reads TGTGCCTGGAGGTTGGGCGGGGGGTACGAGCAGTACTTC.

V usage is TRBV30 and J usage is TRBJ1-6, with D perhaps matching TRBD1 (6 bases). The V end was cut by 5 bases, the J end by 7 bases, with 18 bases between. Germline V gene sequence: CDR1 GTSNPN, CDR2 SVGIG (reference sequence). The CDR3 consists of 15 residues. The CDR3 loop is CAWGGLQGGNSPLHF. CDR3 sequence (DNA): TGTGCCTGGGGGGGACTACAGGGAGGGAATTCACCCCTCCACTTT. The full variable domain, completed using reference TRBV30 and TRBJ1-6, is SQTIHQWPATLVQPVGSPLSLECTVEGTSNPNLYWYRQAAGRGLQLLFYSVGIGQISSEVPQNLSASRPQDRQFILSSKKLLLSDSGFYLCAWGGLQGGNSPLHFGNGTRLTVT.

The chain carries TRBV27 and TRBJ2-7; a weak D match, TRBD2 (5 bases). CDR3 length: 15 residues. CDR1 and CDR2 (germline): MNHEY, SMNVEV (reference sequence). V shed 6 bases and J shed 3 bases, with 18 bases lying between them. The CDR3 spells CASSETEPRDYEQYF. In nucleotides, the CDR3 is TGTGCCAGCAGCGAGACGGAGCCCCGGGACTACGAGCAGTACTTC.

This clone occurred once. The CDR3 nucleotides are TGTGCCAGCAGCCCCGGGACAGGAAGCTCCTACGAGCAGTACTTC. Its protein product is CASSPGTGSSYEQYF. V usage is TRBV5-6 and J usage is TRBJ2-7, with 8 bases matching TRBD1. CDR3 length: 15 amino acids. Losses at the gene ends were 4 bases for V and 0 bases for J; bases not matched to a gene: 6. Germline V gives CDR1 SGHDT, CDR2 YYEEEE. The whole variable domain, filled in from reference TRBV5-6 and TRBJ2-7, reads DAGVTQSPTHLIKTRGQQVTLRCSPKSGHDTVSWYQQALGQGPQFIFQYYEEEERQRGNFPDRFSGHQFPNYSSELNVNALLLGDSALYLCASSPGTGSSYEQYFGPGTRLTVT.

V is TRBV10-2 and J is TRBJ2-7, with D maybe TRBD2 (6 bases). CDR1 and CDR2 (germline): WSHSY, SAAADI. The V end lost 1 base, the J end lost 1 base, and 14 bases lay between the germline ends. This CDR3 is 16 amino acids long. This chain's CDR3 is CASSELEGPSSYEQYF. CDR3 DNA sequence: TGCGCCAGCAGTGAGTTGGAGGGACCGAGTTCCTACGAGCAGTACTTC.

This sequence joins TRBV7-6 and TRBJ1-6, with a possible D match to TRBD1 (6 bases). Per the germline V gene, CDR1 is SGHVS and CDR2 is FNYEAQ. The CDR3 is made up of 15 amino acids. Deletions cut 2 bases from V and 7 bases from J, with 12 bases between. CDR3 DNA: TGTGCCAGCAGCTTAAGCGCAGGGGAGAATTCACCCCTCCACTTT. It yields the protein CASSLSAGENSPLHF.

CDR3 DNA: TGTGCCAGCAGCTTATTTGCCCAGGGAGGTGAAAAACTGTTTTTT. This translates into CASSLFAQGGEKLFF. The rearrangement uses TRBV7-8 and TRBJ1-4; D is perhaps TRBD1 (5 bases). CDR1 is SGHVS, CDR2 FQNEAQ, per germline. The CDR3 is made up of 15 amino acids. Trimming cost V 2 bases and J 7 bases, with 14 bases left between them. Based on the CDR3 plus reference TRBV7-8 and TRBJ1-4, the full variable domain is GAGVSQSPRYKVAKRGQDVALRCDPISGHVSLFWYQQALGQGPEFLTYFQNEAQLDKSGLPSDRFFAERPEGSVSTLKIQRTQQEDSAVYLCASSLFAQGGEKLFFGSGTQLSVL.

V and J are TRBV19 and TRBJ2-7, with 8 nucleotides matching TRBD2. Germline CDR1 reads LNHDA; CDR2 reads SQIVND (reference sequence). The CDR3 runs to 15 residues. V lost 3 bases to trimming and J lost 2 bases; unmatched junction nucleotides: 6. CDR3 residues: CASSMSGGAAYEQYF. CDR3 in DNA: TGTGCCAGTAGTATGTCGGGGGGGGCCGCCTACGAGCAGTACTTC. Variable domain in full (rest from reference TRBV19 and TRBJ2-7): DGGITQSPKYLFRKEGQNVTLSCEQNLNHDAMYWYRQDPGQGLRLIYYSQIVNDFQKGDIAEGYSVSREKKESFPLTVTSAQKNPTAFYLCASSMSGGAAYEQYFGPGTRLTVT.

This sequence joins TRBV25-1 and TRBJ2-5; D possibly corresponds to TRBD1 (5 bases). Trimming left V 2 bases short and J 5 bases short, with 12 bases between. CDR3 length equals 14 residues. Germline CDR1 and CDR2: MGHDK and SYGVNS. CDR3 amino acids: CASSEPGMQETQYF. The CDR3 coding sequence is TGTGCCAGCAGTGAACCAGGGATGCAGGAGACCCAGTACTTC. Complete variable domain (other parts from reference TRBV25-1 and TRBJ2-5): EADIYQTPRYLVIGTGKKITLECSQTMGHDKMYWYQQDPGMELHLIHYSYGVNSTEKGDLSSESTVSRIRTEHFPLTLESARPSHTSQYLCASSEPGMQETQYFGPGTRLLVL.

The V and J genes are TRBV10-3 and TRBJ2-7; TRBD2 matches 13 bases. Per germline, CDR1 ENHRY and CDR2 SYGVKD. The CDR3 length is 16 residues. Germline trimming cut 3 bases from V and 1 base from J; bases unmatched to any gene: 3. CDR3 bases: TGTGCCATCAGTGACCCGGGACTAGCGGGATCCTACGAGCAGTACTTC. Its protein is CAISDPGLAGSYEQYF.

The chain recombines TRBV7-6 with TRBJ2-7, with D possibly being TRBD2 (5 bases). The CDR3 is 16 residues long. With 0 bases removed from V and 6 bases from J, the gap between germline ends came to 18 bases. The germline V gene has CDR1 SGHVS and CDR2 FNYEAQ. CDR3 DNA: TGTGCCAGCAGCTTAGCCTGGACTGCAAAAGGAGGCGAGCAGTACTTC. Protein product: CASSLAWTAKGGEQYF.

DNA for the CDR3: TGTGCCAGCAGTTCTCCAACAGGGGCGGGGGAGACCCAGTACTTC. Its protein is CASSSPTGAGETQYF. This rearrangement joins TRBV6-5 to TRBJ2-5; tentatively, D is TRBD1 (7 bases). CDR1 is MNHEY, CDR2 SVGAGI, per germline. The V gene lost 4 bases and the J gene lost 5 bases, with 17 bases spanning the gap. The CDR3 has 15 residues.

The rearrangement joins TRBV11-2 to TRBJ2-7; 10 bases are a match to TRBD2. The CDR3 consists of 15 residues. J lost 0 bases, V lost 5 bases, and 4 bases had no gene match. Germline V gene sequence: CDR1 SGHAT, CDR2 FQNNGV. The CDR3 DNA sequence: TGTGCCAGCAGCGACAGCGGGGGGGTCTCCTACGAGCAGTACTTC. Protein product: CASSDSGGVSYEQYF.

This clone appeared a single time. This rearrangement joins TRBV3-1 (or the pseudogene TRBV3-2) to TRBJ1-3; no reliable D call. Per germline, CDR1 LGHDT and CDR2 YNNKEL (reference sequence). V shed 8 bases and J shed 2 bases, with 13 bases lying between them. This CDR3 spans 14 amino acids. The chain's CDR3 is CASRSSGTGNTIYF. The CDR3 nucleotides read TGTGCCAGCCGCTCGTCGGGGACTGGAAACACCATATATTTT.

The CDR3 DNA sequence: TGTGCCTGGAGTGTACAGGGTGCGGACGAGCAGTACTTC. Its translation: CAWSVQGADEQYF. The gene calls are TRBV30 and TRBJ2-7; weak D call: TRBD1 (6 bases). V lost 0 bases, J lost 5 bases, and 11 bases lay in between. Germline assignment: CDR1 GTSNPN and CDR2 SVGIG (reference sequence). This CDR3 comprises 13 residues. The whole variable domain, filled in from reference TRBV30 and TRBJ2-7, reads SQTIHQWPATLVQPVGSPLSLECTVEGTSNPNLYWYRQAAGRGLQLLFYSVGIGQISSEVPQNLSASRPQDRQFILSSKKLLLSDSGFYLCAWSVQGADEQYFGPGTRLTVT.

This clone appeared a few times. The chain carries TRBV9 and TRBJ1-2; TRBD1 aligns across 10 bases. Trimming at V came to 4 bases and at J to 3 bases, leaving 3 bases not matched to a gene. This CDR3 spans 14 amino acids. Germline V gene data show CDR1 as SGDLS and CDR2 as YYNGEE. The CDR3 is CASSTGTGDYGYTF. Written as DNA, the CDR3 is TGTGCCAGCAGCACCGGGACAGGGGACTATGGCTACACCTTC. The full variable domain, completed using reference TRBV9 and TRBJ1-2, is DSGVTQTPKHLITATGQRVTLRCSPRSGDLSVYWYQQSLDQGLQFLIQYYNGEERAKGNILERFSAQQFPDLHSELNLSSLELGDSALYFCASSTGTGDYGYTFGSGTRLTVV.